This T cell receptor beta chain came from a study of Graves' ophthalmopathy and Graves' hyperthyroidism. Background on the study: Before any treatment was given, at initial diagnosis, peripheral blood was collected. The study's findings and limits: Blood repertoires reportedly contained most expanded thyroid clonotypes above 0.001 frequency.

Amplified TCR beta CDR3 regions were obtained using RNA transcripts as template. First-round RT-PCR relied on HTBI primers, and a second-round multiplex PCR came next. TCRdb reprocessed the multiplex PCR reads via MiXCR and lists one record per CDR3 protein. The sample shows a few hundred thousand distinct CDR3 sequences, about 18% of them seen only once. The starting material, more than 8.5 ml of fresh peripheral blood, provided the PBMCs. This clonotype was observed at least ten times. Its antigen is undetermined. CDR1 and CDR2 (germline): DFQATT, SNEGSKA (reference sequence). The CDR3 consists of 12 residues. V was shortened by 6 bases and J by 7 bases, with 16 bases between the two germline ends.

The TCR comes from an adult woman with stable Graves' hyperthyroidism. The sequenced material came from peripheral blood. The chain couples TRBV20-1 to TRBJ2-7; no clear D. CDR3 in amino acids: CSAPPPLREQYF. For the CDR3, the DNA is TGCAGTGCCCCGCCCCCTCTACGGGAGCAGTACTTC.